The 18 T cell receptor beta chains listed next were all sequenced from one sample in a study of shared clonotypes between healthy human individuals. The table came from immunoSEQ multiplex PCR; TCRdb's copy has only in-frame clones and leaves some out. Of more than 900,000 clones in the sample, about 84% were seen once. Sequenced: memory CD4+ T cells from PBMCs. As to subset: CD45RA-negative fraction. These receptors originate from a man between 18 and 35 years old in good health. Some clones in this sample may be carry-over from other donors' samples.

This sequence joins TRBV11-2 and TRBJ2-3, with D perhaps matching TRBD2 (5 bases). Trimming took off 5 bases at V and 2 bases at J, with 17 bases between the two ends. The germline V gene has CDR1 SGHAT and CDR2 FQNNGV. This CDR3 region has 16 residues. The CDR3 nucleotides read TGTGCCAGCAGCCTACATGCGCGGGCTCCCACAGATACGCAGTATTTT. It is translated as CASSLHARAPTDTQYF. The entire variable domain, with the rest obtained from reference TRBV11-2 and TRBJ2-3, is as follows: EAGVAQSPRYKIIEKRQSVAFWCNPISGHATLYWYQQILGQGPKLLIQFQNNGVVDDSQLPKDRFSAERLKGVDSTLKIQPAKLEDSAVYLCASSLHARAPTDTQYFGPGTRLTVL.

V is TRBV5-6 and J is TRBJ2-5, with 8 bases fitting TRBD2. The CDR3 has 14 residues. CDR1 and CDR2 (germline): SGHDT, YYEEEE. Trimming cost V 3 bases and J 5 bases; bases outside gene matches: 6. The CDR3 here is CASSSAGDWETQYF. In DNA, the CDR3 is TGTGCCAGCAGCTCAGCGGGAGACTGGGAGACCCAGTACTTC. Drawing the rest from reference TRBV5-6 and TRBJ2-5, the complete variable domain is DAGVTQSPTHLIKTRGQQVTLRCSPKSGHDTVSWYQQALGQGPQFIFQYYEEEERQRGNFPDRFSGHQFPNYSSELNVNALLLGDSALYLCASSSAGDWETQYFGPGTRLLVL.

The chain carries TRBV11-3 and TRBJ2-1, with D possibly being TRBD2 (7 bases). The CDR3 is made up of 16 amino acids. Trimming left V 5 bases short and J 0 bases short, with 14 bases between. Looked up from germline, CDR1 is SGHNT and CDR2 is YENEEA. The CDR3 is CASSAEGGRSYNEQFF. For the CDR3, the DNA is TGTGCCAGCAGCGCAGAGGGGGGGCGCTCCTACAATGAGCAGTTCTTC.

This clone was detected only once. V is TRBV6-5 and J is TRBJ2-3; tentatively, D is TRBD2 (6 bases). This CDR3 is 16 amino acids long. Germline V gene lookup returns CDR1 MNHEY and CDR2 SVGAGI. The V end was cut by 2 bases, the J end by 5 bases, with 17 bases between. CDR3 DNA: TGTGCCAGCAGTTACGGCCCGGCGGGGAGAAGAGATACGCAGTATTTT. This translates into CASSYGPAGRRDTQYF.

CDR3 in amino acids: CASSQGWTRGYTF. Written as DNA, the CDR3 is TGTGCCAGCTCACAAGGTTGGACCCGAGGCTACACCTTC. V usage is TRBV6-5 and J usage is TRBJ1-2; unclear D gene. The CDR3 has 13 residues. Germline-derived CDR1 and CDR2 are MNHEY and SVGAGI. V was shortened by 8 bases and J by 8 bases, with 18 bases between the two germline ends.

Notes on this clone: This likely reflects a read error, since a far larger clone is one base away. The rearrangement uses TRBV6-5 and TRBJ2-5; unclear D gene. Trimming left V 4 bases short and J 1 base short, with 1 base between. In germline, CDR1 is MNHEY, CDR2 SVGAGI. CDR3 length: 11 residues. The CDR3 DNA follows: TGTGCCAGCAGTTCCCAAGAGACCCAGTACTTC. Translated, it gives CASSSQETQYF.

This clone occurred many times. Other DNA sequences in the same sample also yield this CDR3. This chain joins TRBV19 and TRBJ1-5; D is perhaps TRBD1 (6 bases). Germline V CDR1 and CDR2: LNHDA, SQIVND (reference sequence). With 5 bases removed from V and 3 bases from J, the gap between germline ends came to 17 bases. The CDR3 covers 16 residues. The CDR3 protein is CASSPGDRGFNQPQHF. DNA of the CDR3: TGTGCCAGTAGTCCAGGGGACCGGGGGTTCAATCAGCCCCAGCATTTT. Full variable domain (outside the CDR3, taken from reference TRBV19 and TRBJ1-5): DGGITQSPKYLFRKEGQNVTLSCEQNLNHDAMYWYRQDPGQGLRLIYYSQIVNDFQKGDIAEGYSVSREKKESFPLTVTSAQKNPTAFYLCASSPGDRGFNQPQHFGDGTRLSIL.

This clone was seen only once. This sequence joins TRBV4-1 and TRBJ1-2; 7 positions agree with TRBD1. The V gene's germline CDR1 is MGHRA and CDR2 YSYEKL. Trimming cost V 4 bases and J 1 base; bases outside gene matches: 3. This CDR3 spans 14 amino acids. For the CDR3, the DNA is TGCGCCAGCAGCCCGACAGGGATTAACTATGGCTACACCTTC. Translating it yields CASSPTGINYGYTF.

The V and J genes are TRBV6-5 and TRBJ1-1, with 7 bases fitting TRBD1. CDR3 length: 14 residues. V was clipped by 7 bases and J by 0 bases; unmatched bases: 5. Germline CDR1 reads MNHEY; CDR2 reads SVGAGI. CDR3: CASIRTGLNTEAFF. The CDR3 nucleotides read TGTGCCAGCATTAGGACAGGACTGAACACTGAAGCTTTCTTT.

The CDR3 DNA sequence: TGTGCCAGTAGGAGATCTAGCGGGAGCTCCTACAATGAGCAGTTCTTC. It translates to CASRRSSGSSYNEQFF. V usage is TRBV19 and J usage is TRBJ2-1, with 10 bases that match TRBD2. CDR1 is LNHDA and CDR2 is SQIVND in the germline V gene (reference sequence). V lost 6 bases, J lost 0 bases, and 5 bases stayed unmatched. This CDR3 region has 16 residues.

The chain's CDR3 is CASSLGTGQGYEQYF. CDR3 nucleotide sequence: TGTGCCAGCAGCTTGGGAACGGGACAGGGGTACGAGCAGTACTTC. The chain has TRBV11-3 and TRBJ2-7; 10 bases fit TRBD1. The CDR3 has 15 residues. Germline CDR1 SGHNT, CDR2 YENEEA. V lost 3 bases, J lost 4 bases, and 6 bases stayed unmatched.

The J gene is TRBJ2-1, the V gene TRBV7-2; D remains ambiguous. The germline V and J ends were trimmed by 4 bases and 0 bases, with 10 bases remaining between them. The germline V gene encodes CDR1 SGHTA and CDR2 FQGNSA. This CDR3 contains 15 residues. The CDR3 is CASSSSLGSYNEQFF. Written as DNA, the CDR3 is TGTGCCAGCAGCTCGAGTTTGGGCTCCTACAATGAGCAGTTCTTC.

The chain carries TRBV9 and TRBJ2-5; 7 bases match TRBD2. The CDR3 is 17 amino acids. Germline loops: CDR1 SGDLS, CDR2 YYNGEE. J lost 4 bases, V lost 4 bases, and 16 bases had no gene match. For the CDR3, the DNA is TGTGCCAGCAGCCCCCTCTCCACTCCGGGAGGATTAGAGACCCAGTACTTC. Amino acid sequence: CASSPLSTPGGLETQYF.

The chain employs TRBV6-6 and TRBJ1-1; the D is unclear. This CDR3 is built from 11 residues. Germline V gene data show CDR1 as MNHNY and CDR2 as SVGAGI (reference sequence). With 8 bases removed from V and 8 bases from J, the gap between germline ends came to 12 bases. The CDR3 nucleotides are TGTGCCAGCTCCACTGCCACAGAAGCTTTCTTT. As protein: CASSTATEAFF.

In this sample, this clone turned up a few times. The chain recombines TRBV6-5 with TRBJ1-1; D uncertain. CDR3 length equals 13 residues. The ends were cut back, 7 bases at V and 1 base at J, with 10 bases in the middle. Germline V gene lookup returns CDR1 MNHEY and CDR2 SVGAGI. CDR3 residues: CASTLGRNTEAFF. CDR3 nucleotides: TGTGCCAGCACCCTTGGGAGGAACACTGAAGCTTTCTTT.

The rearrangement uses TRBV5-1 and TRBJ2-7, with TRBD1 matching over 9 bases. Germline-derived CDR1 and CDR2 are SGHRS and YFSETQ. The CDR3 loop spans 15 amino acids. Unmatched junction bases numbered 6, after V lost 2 bases and J lost 3 bases. The CDR3 region has the DNA TGCGCCAGCAGCTTAGGGACAGGGAATTTCTACGAGCAGTACTTC. Its translation: CASSLGTGNFYEQYF.

CDR3 nucleotides: TGTGCCAGCAGTTTCTCGGGGTTGGGGGCAAGGGAGCAGTACTTC. Its translation: CASSFSGLGAREQYF. The genes are TRBV28 and TRBJ2-7, with D possibly being TRBD1 (6 bases). Trimming took 3 bases from V and 7 from J, leaving 19 bases between them. Germline V gene lookup returns CDR1 MDHEN and CDR2 SYDVKM. This CDR3 has 15 residues.

The rearrangement uses TRBV5-1 and TRBJ1-1; D not certain. This CDR3 comprises 15 residues. CDR1 and CDR2 (germline): SGHRS, YFSETQ. The ends were cut back, 4 bases at V and 5 bases at J, with 18 bases in the middle. CDR3 DNA: TGCGCCAGCAGCCGGGATCCCTTAGGGCCGACTGAAGCTTTCTTT. Its translation is CASSRDPLGPTEAFF.